This T cell receptor (beta chain) comes out of a study of vaccination effects on CD4 cells after COVID-19. Across the study: Either the BNT162b2 or mRNA-1273 vaccine was given to participants in two doses.

Regarding the study as a whole: Substantial clonal contraction characterized both infection- and vaccine-induced clones late after vaccination.

On this clone: Its target is unknown.

Sequencing used immunoSEQ multiplex PCR; TCRdb keeps in-frame clones, though not all of them. The repertoire holds some 69,000 clones, with roughly 76% as singletons. Antigen-specific CD4+ T cells were expanded (with viral peptide pools) by the ViraFEST assay ahead of sequencing. When more than 9 days of culture had elapsed, CD4+ T cells were isolated. Having tested negative for nucleocapsid antibodies, the vaccine recipients showed no prior SARS-CoV-2 infection. Each culture well received around 2 million PBMC. These cells were then cultured in IMDM with approximately 10 IU/ml IL-2 and 8.5 to 10 ug/ml peptides. Germline CDR1 is MDHEN and CDR2 is SYDVKM. V was trimmed by 6 bases and J by 0 bases, leaving 11 bases between them. The length of the CDR3 is 14 residues.

This chain connects TRBV28 to TRBJ1-1; no definite D call. This sequence originates from a human donor who received a COVID-19 vaccine. Sequencing used CD4+ T cells from PBMCs cultured with HCoV-NL63 spike peptides, obtained before COVID-19 vaccination. The CDR3 sequence is CASSPGRLNTEAFF. The CDR3 nucleotides read TGTGCCAGCAGCCCCGGACGGTTGAACACTGAAGCTTTCTTT.